This T cell receptor beta chain was recorded in a study of blood T cell repertoires in COVID-19. The V and J ends lost 4 bases and 5 bases respectively, with 17 bases between them. CDR3 size: 16 residues. Per the germline V gene, CDR1 is MGHRA and CDR2 is YSYEKL. As handled by the study authors: It was from reference gene primer amplification that nucleated cell counts were estimated. TCRdb's table, derived via immunoSEQ multiplex PCR, lists solely in-frame clones and lacks some. V and J calls and clone size follow that table, whereas D and trimming were derived from the DNA. The sample yields 350,000 to 450,000 clones, roughly 88% seen once. Enrollees, about 18 to 100 years old, lived in 24 US areas. Participant reports of clinical history set cohort assignment.

This clonotype was sampled from a woman aged 18-29 years who had been exposed to COVID-19. The sample comprised PBMCs or T cells enriched from blood (not recorded which). The chain carries TRBV4-1 and TRBJ2-2; D may be TRBD1 (5 bases). DNA of the CDR3: TGCGCCAGCAGCCTTCAACCGCAGGGTGGGACCGGGGAGCTGTTTTTT. Its protein is CASSLQPQGGTGELFF.